This T cell receptor beta chain emerged from a study of identical twins. There are 16 residues in the CDR3. Germline V gene data show CDR1 as SGHVS and CDR2 as FQNEAQ. Trimming took 1 base from V and 2 from J, leaving 11 bases between them. This clonotype was counted between two and nine times. The donors were all healthy and Caucasian. TCRdb fed the 5' RACE reads into MiXCR, producing one record per CDR3 protein. The table has roughly 720,000 distinct CDR3 sequences, about 18% seen once; the top ten hold about an eighth. The data also belong to a second study, concerning T cells expressing NK-cell markers. This second study says: From sorted CD3+CD56+NKG2C+, CD3+CD56+NKG2C- and CD3+CD56-NKG2C+ T cells came the TCR beta repertoires. Sorting was limited to alpha-beta TCR-expressing T cells with an anti-gamma-delta TCR antibody in several experiments.

The sequence was collected from a young woman in good health. Sequencing used PBMCs. The chain joins TRBV7-8 to TRBJ1-4; D gene unclear. CDR3 DNA sequence: TGTGCCAGCAGCTTAGAAGAAGAGGTGACTAATGAAAAACTGTTTTTT. It is translated as CASSLEEEVTNEKLFF.